Listed below are T cell receptor beta chains from one sample, sequenced in a study of radiotherapy plus CTLA-4 blockade in lung cancer. Clones were read by immunoSEQ multiplex PCR, and TCRdb kept only the in-frame ones, dropping some. Of over 100,000 clones in the sample, roughly four fifths were seen once. The material was peripheral blood, obtained from a patient treated with radiotherapy plus ipilimumab. The receptor source for this set is a human donor with non-small cell lung cancer that progressed on radiotherapy plus ipilimumab. Some clones in this sample may be carry-over from other donors' samples. Both conserved end residues are part of each CDR3. A D gene is named only where the DNA matches it firmly. Not all rows give a size; the values are once, few, many and, for expanded clones, a class.

>TRBV5-8|NA|TRBJ1-2|few
TGTGCCAGCACCCAGGGAGCGCGTGGCTACACCTTC
CASTQGARGYTF
>TRBV2|NA|TRBJ1-6|few
TGTGCCAGCAGTGAGGGTGAGAGACAGCCGAATTCACCCCTCCACTTT
CASSEGERQPNSPLHF
>TRBV7-9|NA|TRBJ1-4|NA
TGTGCCAGCAGCAAAAGGGATAATGAAAAACTGTTTTTT
CASSKRDNEKLFF
>TRBV7-9|TRBD1|TRBJ1-1|NA
TGTGCCAGCAGCTCGTCCAGGGGGACATATAGTTATGCTGAAGCTTTCTTT
CASSSSRGTYSYAEAFF
>TRBV6-5|TRBD1|TRBJ1-2|NA
TGTGCCAGCAGTTCAAGGGGGGGGACAGGGAGAGGCTACACCTTC
CASSSRGGTGRGYTF
>TRBV18|NA|TRBJ2-3|NA
TGTGCCAGCTCACCACCGGGGACAGATACGCAGTATTTT
CASSPPGTDTQYF
>TRBV5-1|NA|TRBJ1-1|few
TGCGCCAGCAGCTCGGTAGGGGTCGATACTGAAGCTTTCTTT
CASSSVGVDTEAFF
>TRBV6-5|TRBD2|TRBJ2-1|NA
TGTGCCAGCAGTGCGGGACTAGCGGGGTTCCATGAGCAGTTCTTC
CASSAGLAGFHEQFF
>TRBV9|NA|TRBJ2-5|NA
TGTGCCAGCAGCGGTTCAGAGACCCAGTACTTC
CASSGSETQYF
>TRBV18|NA|TRBJ2-3|NA
TGTGCCAGCTCACCACCTAGCAGGGCCCCAGATACGCAGTATTTT
CASSPPSRAPDTQYF
>TRBV27|TRBD1|TRBJ1-2|NA
TGTGCCAGCAGCGAACAGGGGTACTATGGCTACACCTTC
CASSEQGYYGYTF
>TRBV2|NA|TRBJ1-1|NA
TGTGCCAGCGGAACCTTGGGGGGTCGCACTGAAGCTTTCTTT
CASGTLGGRTEAFF
>TRBV19|TRBD1|TRBJ2-2|NA
TGTGCCAGTAGTATTGGGGTATGGAGAAAGGGGGCTTACACCGGGGAGCTGTTTTTT
CASSIGVWRKGAYTGELFF
>TRBV9|TRBD2|TRBJ2-3|few
TGTGCCAGCAGCGTAGGAGTTAGGCGGGGGGGCACAGATACGCAGTATTTT
CASSVGVRRGGTDTQYF
>TRBV6-1|TRBD1|TRBJ2-7|NA
TGTGCCAGCAGTGGACCCGGACAGGGAACCTACGAGCAGTACTTC
CASSGPGQGTYEQYF
>TRBV7-6|NA|TRBJ2-2|NA
TGTGCCAGCAGCTCCCTCAGGGAGACCGGGGAGCTGTTTTTT
CASSSLRETGELFF
>TRBV28|NA|TRBJ1-1|NA
TGTGCCAGCAGCCCCCAGGGGTACACTGAAGCTTTCTTT
CASSPQGYTEAFF
>TRBV7-3|TRBD1|TRBJ1-4|NA
TGTGCCAGCAGCCAATCAGGGGGGTCTAATGAAAAACTGTTTTTT
CASSQSGGSNEKLFF
>TRBV27|NA|TRBJ2-2|once
TGTGCCAGCAGTTTATCGAGAGTGGGGGAGCTGTTTTTT
CASSLSRVGELFF
>TRBV5-1|NA|TRBJ2-3|NA
TGCGCCAGCAGGCTCCTCGGGGACTTCGAGTATTTT
CASRLLGDFEYF
>TRBV4-2|NA|TRBJ1-5|NA
TGTGCCAGCAGCCGGACACAGGGATTCCAGCCCCAGCATTTT
CASSRTQGFQPQHF
>TRBV5-1|NA|TRBJ2-1|NA
TGCGCCAGCAGCTTGGAATCGGGGGGCTCGTGGCAGTTCTTC
CASSLESGGSWQFF
>TRBV18|NA|TRBJ1-2|NA
TGTGCCAGCTCCCTTGGGGACACCTTGTATGGCTACACCTTC
CASSLGDTLYGYTF
>TRBV6-1|NA|TRBJ1-3|NA
TGTGCCAGCAGTGAAGCAGGGGGTGTTGGAAACACCATATATTTT
CASSEAGGVGNTIYF
>TRBV10-2|TRBD1|TRBJ2-5|NA
TGCGCCAGCATGGGGACAGGCGAAGAGACCCAGTACTTC
CASMGTGEETQYF